This TCR beta chain was captured by sequencing in a study of T cell changes during pregnancy in multiple sclerosis. This CDR3 is 15 amino acids long. Germline V CDR1 and CDR2: SNHLY, FYNNEI. As regards this clone: One end of the junction does not line up with germline, which may come from a read error.

Assay used: immunoSEQ multiplex PCR; TCRdb lists only in-frame clones, some missing. The data hold roughly 70,000 clones, with roughly 92% observed a single time. This rearrangement joins TRBV2 to TRBJ1-5; D is possibly TRBD1 (6 bases). This sequence originates from a female donor in good health, enrolled as a control in a pregnancy study. Material: peripheral blood, obtained in the third trimester of pregnancy. The CDR3 DNA reads as TGTGCCAGCAGAGAAGGGGGAGTGCGCAATCAGCCCCAGCATTTT. Its protein product is CASREGGVRNQPQHF.